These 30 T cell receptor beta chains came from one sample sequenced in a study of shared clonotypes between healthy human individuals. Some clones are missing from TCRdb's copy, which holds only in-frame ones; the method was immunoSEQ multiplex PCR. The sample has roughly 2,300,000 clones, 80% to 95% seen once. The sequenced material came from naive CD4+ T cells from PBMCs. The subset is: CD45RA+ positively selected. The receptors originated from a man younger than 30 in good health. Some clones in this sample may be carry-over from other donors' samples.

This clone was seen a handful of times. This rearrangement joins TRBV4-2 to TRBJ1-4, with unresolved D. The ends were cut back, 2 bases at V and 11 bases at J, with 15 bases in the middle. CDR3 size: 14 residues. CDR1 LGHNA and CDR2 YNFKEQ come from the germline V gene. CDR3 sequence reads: CASSQRLGPEKLFF. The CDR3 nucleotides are TGTGCCAGCAGCCAAAGGCTAGGGCCAGAGAAACTGTTTTTT.

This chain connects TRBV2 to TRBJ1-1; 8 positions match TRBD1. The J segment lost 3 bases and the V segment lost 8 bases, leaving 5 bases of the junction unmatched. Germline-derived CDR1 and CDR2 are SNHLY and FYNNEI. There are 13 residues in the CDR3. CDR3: CASSAQGDTEAFF. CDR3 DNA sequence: TGTGCCAGCTCCGCACAGGGGGACACTGAAGCTTTCTTT. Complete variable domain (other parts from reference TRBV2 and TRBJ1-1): EPEVTQTPSHQVTQMGQEVILRCVPISNHLYFYWYRQILGQKVEFLVSFYNNEISEKSEIFDDQFSVERPDGSNFTLKIRSTKLEDSAMYFCASSAQGDTEAFFGQGTRLTVV.

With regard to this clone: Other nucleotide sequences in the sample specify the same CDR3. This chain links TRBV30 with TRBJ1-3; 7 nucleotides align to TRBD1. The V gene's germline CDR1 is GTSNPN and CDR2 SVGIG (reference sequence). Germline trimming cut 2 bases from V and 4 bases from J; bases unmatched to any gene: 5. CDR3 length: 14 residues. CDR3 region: CAWSSGGSGNTIYF. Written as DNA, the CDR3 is TGTGCCTGGAGTTCAGGGGGTTCGGGAAACACCATATATTTT.

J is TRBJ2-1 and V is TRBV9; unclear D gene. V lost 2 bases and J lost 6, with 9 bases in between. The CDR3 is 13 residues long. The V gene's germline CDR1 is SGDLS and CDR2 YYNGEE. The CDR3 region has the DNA TGTGCCAGCAGCGTCGACCTCGGCAATGAGCAGTTCTTC. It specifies CASSVDLGNEQFF.

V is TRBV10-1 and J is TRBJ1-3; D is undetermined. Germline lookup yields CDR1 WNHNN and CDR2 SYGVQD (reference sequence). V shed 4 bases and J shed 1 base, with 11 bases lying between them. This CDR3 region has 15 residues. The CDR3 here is CASSGCNLSGNTIYF. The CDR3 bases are TGCGCCAGCAGTGGGTGCAACCTATCTGGAAACACCATATATTTT.

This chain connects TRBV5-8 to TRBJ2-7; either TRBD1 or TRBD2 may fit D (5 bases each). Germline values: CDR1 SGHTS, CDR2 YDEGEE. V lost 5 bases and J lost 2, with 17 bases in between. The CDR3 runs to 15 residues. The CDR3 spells CASSQRQPGPYEQYF. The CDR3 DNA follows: TGTGCCAGCAGTCAACGACAGCCGGGACCCTACGAGCAGTACTTC. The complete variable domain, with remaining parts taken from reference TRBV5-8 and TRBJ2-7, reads EAGVTQSPTHLIKTRGQQATLRCSPISGHTSVYWYQQALGLGLQFLLWYDEGEERNRGNFPPRFSGRQFPNYSSELNVNALELEDSALYLCASSQRQPGPYEQYFGPGTRLTVT.

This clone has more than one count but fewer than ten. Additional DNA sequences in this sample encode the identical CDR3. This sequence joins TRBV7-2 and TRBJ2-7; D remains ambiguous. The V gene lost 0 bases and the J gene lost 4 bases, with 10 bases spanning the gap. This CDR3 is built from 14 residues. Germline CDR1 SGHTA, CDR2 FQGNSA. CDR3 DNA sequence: TGTGCCAGCAGCTTAGCGCGAGGCCCTTACGAGCAGTACTTC. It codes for CASSLARGPYEQYF.

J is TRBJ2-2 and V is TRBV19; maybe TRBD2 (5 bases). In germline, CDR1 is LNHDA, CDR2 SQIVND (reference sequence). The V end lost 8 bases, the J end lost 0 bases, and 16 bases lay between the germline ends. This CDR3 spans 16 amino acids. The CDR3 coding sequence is TGTGCCAGTGCCAAGGGCGGAGGCCCGAACACCGGGGAGCTGTTTTTT. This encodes CASAKGGGPNTGELFF.

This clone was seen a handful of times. The chain's CDR3 is CASSQQGANYGYTF. The CDR3 nucleotides are TGTGCCAGCTCTCAACAGGGGGCTAACTATGGCTACACCTTC. The gene calls are TRBV18 and TRBJ1-2; 8 nucleotides align to TRBD1. The germline CDR1 and CDR2 sequences are KGHSH and LQKENI. V was pared by 6 bases and J by 0 bases, with 3 bases of the junction left unmatched. The CDR3 totals 14 residues. Variable domain in full (rest from reference TRBV18 and TRBJ1-2): NAGVMQNPRHLVRRRGQEARLRCSPMKGHSHVYWYRQLPEEGLKFMVYLQKENIIDESGMPKERFSAEFPKEGPSILRIQQVVRGDSAAYFCASSQQGANYGYTFGSGTRLTVV.

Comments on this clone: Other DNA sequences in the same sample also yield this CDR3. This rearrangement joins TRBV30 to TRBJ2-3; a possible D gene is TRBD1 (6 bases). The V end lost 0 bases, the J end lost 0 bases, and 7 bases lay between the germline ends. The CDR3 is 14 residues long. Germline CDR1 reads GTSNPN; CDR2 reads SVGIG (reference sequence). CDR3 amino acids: CAWSVGGSTDTQYF. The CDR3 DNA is TGTGCCTGGAGTGTTGGGGGCAGCACAGATACGCAGTATTTT.

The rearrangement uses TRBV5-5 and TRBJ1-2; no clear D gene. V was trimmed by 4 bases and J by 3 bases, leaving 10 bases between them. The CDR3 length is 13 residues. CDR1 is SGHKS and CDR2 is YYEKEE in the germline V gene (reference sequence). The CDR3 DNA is TGTGCCAGCAGCAAGAGGGAGGACTATGGCTACACCTTC. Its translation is CASSKREDYGYTF.

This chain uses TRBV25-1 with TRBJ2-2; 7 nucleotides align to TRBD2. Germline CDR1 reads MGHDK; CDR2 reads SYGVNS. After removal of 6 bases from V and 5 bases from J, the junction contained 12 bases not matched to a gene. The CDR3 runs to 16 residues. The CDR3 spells CASRNDVAGVTGELFF. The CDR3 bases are TGTGCCAGCAGGAACGATGTGGCGGGAGTAACCGGGGAGCTGTTTTTT.

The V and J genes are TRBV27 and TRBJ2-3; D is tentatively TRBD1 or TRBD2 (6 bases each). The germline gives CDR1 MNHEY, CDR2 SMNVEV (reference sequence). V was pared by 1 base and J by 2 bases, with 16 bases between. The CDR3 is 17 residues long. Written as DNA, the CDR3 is TGTGCCAGCAGTTTATGGGGGGCAGGCCAATTCACAGATACGCAGTATTTT. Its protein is CASSLWGAGQFTDTQYF.

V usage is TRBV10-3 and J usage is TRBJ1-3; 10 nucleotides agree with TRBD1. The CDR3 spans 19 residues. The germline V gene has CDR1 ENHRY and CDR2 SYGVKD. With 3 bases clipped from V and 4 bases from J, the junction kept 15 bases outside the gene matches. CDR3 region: CAISEPPGQGSHPGNTIYF. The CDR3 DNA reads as TGTGCCATCAGTGAACCCCCGGGACAGGGGTCCCACCCAGGAAACACCATATATTTT.

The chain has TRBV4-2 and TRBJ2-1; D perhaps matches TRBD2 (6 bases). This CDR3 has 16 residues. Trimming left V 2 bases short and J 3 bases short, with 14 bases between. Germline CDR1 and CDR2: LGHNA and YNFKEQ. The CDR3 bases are TGTGCCAGCAGCCAACAGCAGGGACTTAACTACAATGAGCAGTTCTTC. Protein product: CASSQQQGLNYNEQFF.

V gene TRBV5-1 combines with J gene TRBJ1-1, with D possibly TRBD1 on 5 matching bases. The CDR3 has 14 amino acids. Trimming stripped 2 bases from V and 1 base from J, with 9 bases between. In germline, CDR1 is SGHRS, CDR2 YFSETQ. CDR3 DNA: TGCGCCAGCAGCTTCCCAGGGCCGAACACTGAAGCTTTCTTT. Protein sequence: CASSFPGPNTEAFF.

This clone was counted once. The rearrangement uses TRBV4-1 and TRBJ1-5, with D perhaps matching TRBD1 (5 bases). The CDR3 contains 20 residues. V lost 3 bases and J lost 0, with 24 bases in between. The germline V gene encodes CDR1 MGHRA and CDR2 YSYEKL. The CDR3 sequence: CASSQEPWTPGVHSNQPQHF. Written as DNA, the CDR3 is TGCGCCAGCAGCCAGGAGCCTTGGACCCCGGGGGTCCATAGCAATCAGCCCCAGCATTTT.

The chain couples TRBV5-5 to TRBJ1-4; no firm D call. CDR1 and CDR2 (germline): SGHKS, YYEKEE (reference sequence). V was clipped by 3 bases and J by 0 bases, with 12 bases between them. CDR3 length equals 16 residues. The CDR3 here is CASSSTPGTTNEKLFF. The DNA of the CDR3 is TGTGCCAGCAGCTCGACACCGGGAACAACTAATGAAAAACTGTTTTTT.

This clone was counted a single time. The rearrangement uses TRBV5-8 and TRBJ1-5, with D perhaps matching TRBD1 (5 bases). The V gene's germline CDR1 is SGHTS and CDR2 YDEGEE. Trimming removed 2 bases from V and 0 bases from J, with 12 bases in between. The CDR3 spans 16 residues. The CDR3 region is CASSFPTGHSNQPQHF. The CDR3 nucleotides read TGTGCCAGCAGCTTCCCAACGGGGCATAGCAATCAGCCCCAGCATTTT.

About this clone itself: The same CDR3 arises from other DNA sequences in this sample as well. CDR3 sequence: CASSSGETQYF. The CDR3 DNA follows: TGTGCCAGCAGCTCCGGAGAGACCCAGTACTTC. The chain combines TRBV11-2 with TRBJ2-5; the D is unclear. The CDR3 runs 11 residues. Germline V gene lookup returns CDR1 SGHAT and CDR2 FQNNGV. The ends were cut back, 4 bases at V and 4 bases at J, with 4 bases in the middle.

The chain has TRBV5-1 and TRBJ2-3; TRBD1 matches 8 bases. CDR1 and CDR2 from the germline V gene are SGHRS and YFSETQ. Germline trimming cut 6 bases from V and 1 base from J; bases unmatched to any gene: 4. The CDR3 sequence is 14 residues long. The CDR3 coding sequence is TGCGCCAGCAAGATGACAGGGGGCACAGATACGCAGTATTTT. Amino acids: CASKMTGGTDTQYF. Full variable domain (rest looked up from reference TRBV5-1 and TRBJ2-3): KAGVTQTPRYLIKTRGQQVTLSCSPISGHRSVSWYQQTPGQGLQFLFEYFSETQRNKGNFPGRFSGRQFSNSRSEMNVSTLELGDSALYLCASKMTGGTDTQYFGPGTRLTVL.

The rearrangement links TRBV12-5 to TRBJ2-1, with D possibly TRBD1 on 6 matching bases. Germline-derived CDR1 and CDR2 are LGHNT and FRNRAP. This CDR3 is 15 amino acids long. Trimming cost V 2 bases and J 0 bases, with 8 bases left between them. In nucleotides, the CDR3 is TGTGCTAGTGGTTTGCAGGGGACCTCCTACAATGAGCAGTTCTTC. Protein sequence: CASGLQGTSYNEQFF.

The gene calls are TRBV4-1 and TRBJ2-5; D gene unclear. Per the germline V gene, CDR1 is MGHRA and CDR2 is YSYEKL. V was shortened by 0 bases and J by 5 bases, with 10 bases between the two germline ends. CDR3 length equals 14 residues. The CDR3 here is CASSQDGPWETQYF. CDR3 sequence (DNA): TGCGCCAGCAGCCAAGATGGGCCCTGGGAGACCCAGTACTTC.

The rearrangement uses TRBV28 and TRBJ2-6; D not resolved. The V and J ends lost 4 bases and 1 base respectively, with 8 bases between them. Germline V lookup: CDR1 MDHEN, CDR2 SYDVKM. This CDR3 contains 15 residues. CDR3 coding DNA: TGTGCCAGCAGTTCGACCGTTTCTGGGGCCAACGTCCTGACTTTC. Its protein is CASSSTVSGANVLTF. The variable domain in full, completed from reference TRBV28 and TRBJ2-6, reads DVKVTQSSRYLVKRTGEKVFLECVQDMDHENMFWYRQDPGLGLRLIYFSYDVKMKEKGDIPEGYSVSREKKERFSLILESASTNQTSMYLCASSSTVSGANVLTFGAGSRLTVL.

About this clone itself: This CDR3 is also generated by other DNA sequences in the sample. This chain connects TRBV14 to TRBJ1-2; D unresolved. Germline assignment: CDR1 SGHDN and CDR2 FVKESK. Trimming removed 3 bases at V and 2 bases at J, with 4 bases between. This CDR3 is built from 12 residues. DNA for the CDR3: TGTGCCAGCAGCCAGTCGAACTATGGCTACACCTTC. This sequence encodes CASSQSNYGYTF. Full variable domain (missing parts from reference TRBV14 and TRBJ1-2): EAGVTQFPSHSVIEKGQTVTLRCDPISGHDNLYWYRRVMGKEIKFLLHFVKESKQDESGMPNNRFLAERTGGTYSTLKVQPAELEDSGVYFCASSQSNYGYTFGSGTRLTVV.

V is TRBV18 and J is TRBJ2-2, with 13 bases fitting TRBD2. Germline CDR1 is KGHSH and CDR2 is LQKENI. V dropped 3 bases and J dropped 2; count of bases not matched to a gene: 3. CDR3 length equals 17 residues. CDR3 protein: CASSPGLAGVNTGELFF. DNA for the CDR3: TGTGCCAGCTCACCCGGACTAGCGGGAGTAAACACCGGGGAGCTGTTTTTT.

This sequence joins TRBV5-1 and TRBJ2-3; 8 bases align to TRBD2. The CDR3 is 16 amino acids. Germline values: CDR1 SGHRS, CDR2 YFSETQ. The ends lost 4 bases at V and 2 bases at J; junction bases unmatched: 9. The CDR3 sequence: CASSGRVSGNTDTQYF. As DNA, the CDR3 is TGCGCCAGCAGCGGCCGTGTTAGCGGGAACACAGATACGCAGTATTTT.

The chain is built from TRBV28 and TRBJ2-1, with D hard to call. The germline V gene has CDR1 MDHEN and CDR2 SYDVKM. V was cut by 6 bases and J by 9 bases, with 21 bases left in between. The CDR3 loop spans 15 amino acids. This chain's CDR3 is CASSSLGLGYGEQFF. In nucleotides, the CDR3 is TGTGCCAGCAGCTCCCTCGGTTTAGGTTACGGTGAGCAGTTCTTC.

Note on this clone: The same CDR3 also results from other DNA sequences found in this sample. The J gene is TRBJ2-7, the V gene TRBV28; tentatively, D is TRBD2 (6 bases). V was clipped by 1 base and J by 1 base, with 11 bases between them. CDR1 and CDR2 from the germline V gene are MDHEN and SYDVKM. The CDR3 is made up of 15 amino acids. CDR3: CASSLSGAESYEQYF. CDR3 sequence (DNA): TGTGCCAGCAGTTTATCGGGAGCCGAATCCTACGAGCAGTACTTC.

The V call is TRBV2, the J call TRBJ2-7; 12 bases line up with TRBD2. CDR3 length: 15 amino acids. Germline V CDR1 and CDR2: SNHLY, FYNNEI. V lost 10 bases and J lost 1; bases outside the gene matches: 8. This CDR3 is CATGLAGGSSYEQYF. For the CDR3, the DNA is TGTGCCACCGGGCTAGCGGGAGGGAGTTCCTACGAGCAGTACTTC.